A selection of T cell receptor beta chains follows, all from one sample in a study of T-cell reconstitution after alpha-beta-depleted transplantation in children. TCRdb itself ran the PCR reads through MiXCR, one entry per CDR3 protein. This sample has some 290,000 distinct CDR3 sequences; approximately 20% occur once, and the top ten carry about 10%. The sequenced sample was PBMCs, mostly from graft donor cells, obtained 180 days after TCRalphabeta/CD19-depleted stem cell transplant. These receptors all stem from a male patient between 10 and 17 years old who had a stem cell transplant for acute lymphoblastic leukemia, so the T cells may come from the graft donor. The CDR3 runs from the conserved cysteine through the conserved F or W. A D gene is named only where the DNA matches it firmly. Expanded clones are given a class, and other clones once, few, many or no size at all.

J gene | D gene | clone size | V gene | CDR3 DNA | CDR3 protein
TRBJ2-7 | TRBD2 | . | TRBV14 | TGTGCCAGCAGCCAAGACCAATGGACTAGCGGCCCGAACGAGCAGTACTTC | CASSQDQWTSGPNEQYF
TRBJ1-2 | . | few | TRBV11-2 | TGTGCCAGCAGCCGGACTCGGACCTATGGCTACACCTTC | CASSRTRTYGYTF
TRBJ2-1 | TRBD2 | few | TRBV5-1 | TGCGCCAGCAGCACGACTAGCGGGTTCTCAAATGAGCAGTTCTTC | CASSTTSGFSNEQFF
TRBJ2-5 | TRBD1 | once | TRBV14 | TGTGCCAGCAGCTTTTTGGACAGGCACCAAGAGACCCAGTACTTC | CASSFLDRHQETQYF
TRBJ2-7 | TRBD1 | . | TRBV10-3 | TGTGCCATCAGCGAGTCCAGGGGGAACTACGAGCAGTACTTC | CAISESRGNYEQYF
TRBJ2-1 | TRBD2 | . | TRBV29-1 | TGCAGCGTTGTAGGACTAGCGGGAGAAGAATGCAATGAGCAGTTCTTC | CSVVGLAGEECNEQFF
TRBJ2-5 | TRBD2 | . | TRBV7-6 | TGTGCCAGCAGCTTAGCGCTAGCGGGTAAAGAGACCCAGTACTTC | CASSLALAGKETQYF
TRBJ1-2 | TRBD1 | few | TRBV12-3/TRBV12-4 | TGTGCCAGCAGTTGGGAGACAGGGGGCGACGGCTACACCTTC | CASSWETGGDGYTF
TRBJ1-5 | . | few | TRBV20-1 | TGCAGCAGTAGGGGTGCAGGGTCGAATCAGCCCCAGCATTTT | CSSRGAGSNQPQHF
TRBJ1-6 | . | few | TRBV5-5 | TGTGCCAGCAGCTTGGAGAGGACAGTCAATTCACCCCTCCACTTT | CASSLERTVNSPLHF
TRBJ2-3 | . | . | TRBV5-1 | TGCGCCAGCAGCCCCCTGAATCGCCGGTTTGAGAGACCAAACACAGATACGCAGTATTTT | CASSPLNRRFERPNTDTQYF
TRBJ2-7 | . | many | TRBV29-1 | TGCAGCGTTGTTGAGGGACCCCGCCAGCAGTACTTC | CSVVEGPRQQYF
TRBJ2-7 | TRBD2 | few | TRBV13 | TGTGCCAGCAGCCCTAGCGGGAGGGCCGCCTACGAGCAGTACTTC | CASSPSGRAAYEQYF
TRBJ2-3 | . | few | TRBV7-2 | TGTGCCAGCAGCTTAGTTGGCCCGGGACTTCACCCGCAGTATTTT | CASSLVGPGLHPQYF
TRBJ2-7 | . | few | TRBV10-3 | TGTGCCATCATGGAACCAACGGGGTCCTGGTACGAGCAGTACTTC | CAIMEPTGSWYEQYF
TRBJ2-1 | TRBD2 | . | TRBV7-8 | TGTGCCAGCAGCTTATTCCCTAGCGGGAGTCGTTACAATGAGCAGTTCTTC | CASSLFPSGSRYNEQFF
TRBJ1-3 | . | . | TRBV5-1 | TGCGCCAGCCGACCGGGGGACTCTGGAAACACCATATATTTT | CASRPGDSGNTIYF
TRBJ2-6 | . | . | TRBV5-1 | TGCGCCAGCAAAGAGGTGGCCGGCTCTGGGGCCAACGTCCTGACTTTC | CASKEVAGSGANVLTF
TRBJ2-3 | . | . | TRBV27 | TGTGCCAGCACTTCACTAGAGGCCCTTAGCACAGATACGCAGTATTTT | CASTSLEALSTDTQYF
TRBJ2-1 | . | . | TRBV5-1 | TGCGCCAGCAGTATTCACAATGAGCAGTTCTTC | CASSIHNEQFF
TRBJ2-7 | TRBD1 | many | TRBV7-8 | TGTGCCAGCAGCTTAGCGGGACAGGGTACCTACGAGCAGTACTTC | CASSLAGQGTYEQYF
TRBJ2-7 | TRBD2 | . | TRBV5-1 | TGCGCCAGCAGCCGCCGACTAGCGGGAGGCCCCTCATACGAGCAGTACTTC | CASSRRLAGGPSYEQYF
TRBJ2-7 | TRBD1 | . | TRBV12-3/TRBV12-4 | TGTGCCAGCAGGCTACAGGGGAAGGGCTACGAGCAGTACTTC | CASRLQGKGYEQYF
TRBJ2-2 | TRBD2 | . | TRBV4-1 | TGCGCCAGCAGCCACAGAGGGACTAGCGGGAGGGCCGGGGAGCTGTTTTTT | CASSHRGTSGRAGELFF
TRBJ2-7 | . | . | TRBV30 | TGTGCCTGGATTCGTCAGGGGTACTACGAGCAGTACTTC | CAWIRQGYYEQYF
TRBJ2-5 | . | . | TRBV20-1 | TGCAGTGCTCCTCGAAGCGGGTCCCAAGAGACCCAGTACTTC | CSAPRSGSQETQYF
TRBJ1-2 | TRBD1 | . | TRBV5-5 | TGTGCCAGCAGCAGGGGACAGTGGAGCTATGGCTACACCTTC | CASSRGQWSYGYTF
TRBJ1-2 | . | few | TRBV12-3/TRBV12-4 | TGTGCCAGCAGTTTGAATACCGTCGATGGCTACACCTTC | CASSLNTVDGYTF
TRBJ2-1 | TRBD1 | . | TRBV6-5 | TGTGCCAGCAGTTACACATGGACAGGGGACAATGAGCAGTTCTTC | CASSYTWTGDNEQFF
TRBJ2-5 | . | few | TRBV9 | TGTGCCAGCAGCCCGGGACTTTTCCAAGAGACCCAGTACTTC | CASSPGLFQETQYF
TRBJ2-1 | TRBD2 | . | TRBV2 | TGTGCCAGCAGCAAAAGGCTAGCGGGCCCTTACAATGAGCAGTTCTTC | CASSKRLAGPYNEQFF
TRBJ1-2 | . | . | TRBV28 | TGTGCCAGCAGGTTCTATTATGGCGACACCTTC | CASRFYYGDTF
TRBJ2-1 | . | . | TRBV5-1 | TGCGCCAGCAGCTTGGCGGGAGAGTCTTTCTTCCTGTCCTACAATGAGCAGTTCTTC | CASSLAGESFFLSYNEQFF
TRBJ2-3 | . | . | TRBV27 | TGTGCCAGCAGTTCTGTCCCGAGGTCCGGGGGCTACCGCACAGATACGCAGTATTTT | CASSSVPRSGGYRTDTQYF
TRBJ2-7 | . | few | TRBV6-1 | TGTGCCAGCAGTGAAGGCAGGGCCTACGAGCAGTACTTC | CASSEGRAYEQYF
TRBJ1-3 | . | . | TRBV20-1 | TGCAGTGCTAGAGTATGGGGGCCGGAATTTGCTGGAAACACCATATATTTT | CSARVWGPEFAGNTIYF
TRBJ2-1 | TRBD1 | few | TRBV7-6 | TGTGCCAGCAGCCAACAGACAGGGTACAATGAGCAGTTCTTC | CASSQQTGYNEQFF